This entry lists 18 T cell receptor beta chains sequenced from one sample in a study of blood T cells in healthy people across ages. It was with a sample-barcoded 5' primer and a J-beta primer mix that a second PCR of roughly 7 to 12 cycles was run. TCRdb called the 5' RACE reads again in MiXCR, with one record for every CDR3 protein. The sample holds hundreds of thousands of distinct CDR3 sequences, 49% seen once. The sequenced sample was blood. These receptors came from an older woman in good health.

This clonotype came up a few times. The chain has TRBV20-1 and TRBJ2-5, with 9 bases matching TRBD2. The DNA end is more similar to TRBJ2-7, so the J call may be wrong. Germline CDR1 DFQATT, CDR2 SNEGSKA (reference sequence). This CDR3 has 15 amino acids. CDR3 bases: TGCAGTGCTAGAGCAAGGCGAGGACTAGCGAACGAGCAGTACTTC. Amino acid sequence: CSARARRGLANEQYF.

This clonotype has more than one count but fewer than ten. V gene TRBV4-2 combines with J gene TRBJ2-5, with D perhaps matching TRBD1 (6 bases). The J call may not be correct, given that the DNA end is closer to TRBJ2-7. From germline, CDR1 is LGHNA and CDR2 YNFKEQ. The length of the CDR3 is 16 residues. CDR3 region: CASSPQGRVRPHEQYF. For the CDR3, the DNA is TGTGCCAGCAGCCCCCAGGGGCGGGTGAGACCCCACGAGCAGTACTTC.

The J gene is TRBJ2-1, the V gene TRBV12-3 or TRBV12-4, with D maybe TRBD2 (6 bases). This CDR3 comprises 15 residues. Deletions cut 2 bases from V and 5 bases from J, with 13 bases between. CDR3 amino acids: CASSLPLTGDNEQFF. In nucleotides, the CDR3 is TGTGCCAGCAGTTTACCCCTCACGGGGGACAATGAGCAGTTCTTC.

This clonotype is a singleton in its sample. The chain couples TRBV6-5 to TRBJ2-1, with unresolved D. The V gene lost 0 bases and the J gene lost 8 bases, with 20 bases spanning the gap. CDR1 and CDR2 (germline): MNHEY, SVGAGI. The CDR3 length is 17 residues. This CDR3 reads CASSYSPQRALRHEQFF. As DNA, the CDR3 is TGTGCCAGCAGTTACTCTCCCCAACGGGCCCTTCGACATGAGCAGTTCTTC.

The genes are TRBV7-2 and TRBJ2-1; D gene uncertain. Germline-derived CDR1 and CDR2 are SGHTA and FQGNSA. Trimming stripped 6 bases from V and 6 bases from J, with 12 bases between. The CDR3 spans 13 residues. CDR3 sequence: CASSFRGANEQFF. The CDR3 DNA reads TGTGCCAGCAGTTTTAGAGGAGCCAATGAGCAGTTCTTC.

The rearrangement joins TRBV15 to TRBJ2-3; 7 bases agree with TRBD2. CDR3 length: 15 residues. Germline V gene sequence: CDR1 LNHNV, CDR2 YYDKDF (reference sequence). The J segment lost 2 bases and the V segment lost 3 bases, leaving 5 bases of the junction unmatched. The CDR3 DNA reads as TGTGCCACCAGCAGTTGGGAGGGGCCCACAGATACGCAGTATTTT. It translates to CATSSWEGPTDTQYF.

A note on this clonotype: Germline and junction disagree at one end, which may indicate a read error. This sequence joins TRBV7-2 and TRBJ2-7; D is perhaps TRBD2 (6 bases). The CDR3 length is 14 residues. CDR1 and CDR2 (germline): SGHTA, FQGNSA. The CDR3 is CVSSLAVGEYEQYF. CDR3 DNA sequence: TGTGTCAGCAGCTTAGCGGTAGGCGAGTACGAGCAGTACTTC.

This chain connects TRBV28 to TRBJ1-2, with TRBD1 identical over 9 bases. Germline V gene lookup returns CDR1 MDHEN and CDR2 SYDVKM. J was trimmed by 7 bases and V by 6 bases; bases with no gene match: 6. This CDR3 comprises 13 residues. As DNA, the CDR3 is TGTGCCAGCAGGTCACAGGGGGCGGCTGGCTACACCTTC. Its translation is CASRSQGAAGYTF.

The gene calls are TRBV15 and TRBJ1-6; D possibly corresponds to TRBD1 (5 bases). Germline CDR1 LNHNV, CDR2 YYDKDF (reference sequence). With 5 bases removed from V and 9 bases from J, the gap between germline ends came to 26 bases. The CDR3 consists of 18 residues. The DNA of the CDR3 is TGTGCCACCAGCGGACAACCCGAGACAGTCCCCCTGGGTTCACCCCTCCACTTT. Translating gives CATSGQPETVPLGSPLHF.

This chain uses TRBV20-1 with TRBJ2-1; a weak D match, TRBD2 (6 bases). The V end lost 7 bases, the J end lost 2 bases, and 12 bases lay between the germline ends. The CDR3 runs 13 residues. Germline values: CDR1 DFQATT, CDR2 SNEGSKA (reference sequence). The chain's CDR3 is CSVPGDTYNEQFF. CDR3 DNA: TGCAGTGTCCCGGGAGACACCTACAATGAGCAGTTCTTC.

There are a few counts of this clonotype. In DNA form, the CDR3 reads TGTGCCAGCAGCCAAGCCTGGGACAGATCCTACGAGCAGTACTTC. Translation gives CASSQAWDRSYEQYF. The V call is TRBV3-1, the J call TRBJ2-1, with TRBD1 identical over 7 bases. The end of the DNA aligns better with TRBJ2-7, so the J call may be wrong. The CDR3 runs to 15 residues. In germline, CDR1 is LGHDT, CDR2 YNNKEL (reference sequence).

V usage is TRBV3-1 and J usage is TRBJ1-1, with unresolved D. The CDR3 runs to 16 residues. The V end lost 4 bases, the J end lost 5 bases, and 20 bases lay between the germline ends. Germline CDR1 LGHDT, CDR2 YNNKEL (reference sequence). The CDR3 sequence: CASSRDWEVRATEAFF. CDR3 bases: TGTGCCAGCAGCCGAGACTGGGAGGTCCGAGCGACTGAAGCTTTCTTT.

This clonotype was observed a few times. CDR3 residues: CSAKDRVVGEQYF. Here the CDR3 DNA reads TGCAGTGCTAAAGACAGGGTGGTTGGCGAGCAGTACTTC. The rearrangement joins TRBV20-1 to TRBJ2-5, with TRBD1 identical over 7 bases. TRBJ2-7 matches the DNA end more closely, so the J call is doubtful. Looked up from germline, CDR1 is DFQATT and CDR2 is SNEGSKA (reference sequence). This CDR3 is 13 amino acids long.

This clonotype has only a few counts. CDR3 in amino acids: CSAPTSGRAFGETQYF. The CDR3 nucleotides are TGCAGTGCTCCGACTAGCGGGAGGGCCTTCGGGGAGACCCAGTACTTC. The V and J genes are TRBV20-1 and TRBJ2-5, with 14 bases fitting TRBD2. This CDR3 region has 16 residues. In germline, CDR1 is DFQATT, CDR2 SNEGSKA (reference sequence). Trimming at V came to 5 bases and at J to 5 bases, leaving 10 bases not matched to a gene.

This clonotype appeared a single time. The gene calls are TRBV6-1 and TRBJ2-5, with D unclear. The V gene lost 8 bases and the J gene lost 4 bases, with 11 bases spanning the gap. Per germline, CDR1 MNHNS and CDR2 SASEGT. The CDR3 contains 12 residues. The CDR3 DNA is TGTGCCAGCTCTCAGCTGGTAGAGACCCAGTACTTC. Its translation is CASSQLVETQYF.

This clonotype was counted between two and nine times. The V call is TRBV29-1, the J call TRBJ2-1; D remains unclear. The V end lost 0 bases, the J end lost 0 bases, and 12 bases lay between the germline ends. CDR1 is SQVTM, CDR2 ANQGSEA, per germline. The CDR3 contains 16 residues. The CDR3 loop reads CSVEDWQASSYNEQFF. For the CDR3, the DNA is TGCAGCGTTGAAGATTGGCAGGCTAGCTCCTACAATGAGCAGTTCTTC.

The chain couples TRBV10-3 to TRBJ1-1; D may be TRBD1 (6 bases). Looked up from germline, CDR1 is ENHRY and CDR2 is SYGVKD. The CDR3 runs to 17 residues. Trimming took off 4 bases at V and 4 bases at J, with 22 bases between the two ends. CDR3 DNA: TGTGCCATCAGTGGAATGGGGGGTCGAGAGGGGGGCACTGAAGCTTTCTTT. This translates into CAISGMGGREGGTEAFF.

This sequence joins TRBV7-6 and TRBJ2-1, with 7 bases fitting TRBD2. Germline CDR1 SGHVS, CDR2 FNYEAQ. The CDR3 extends over 17 amino acids. V was pared by 1 base and J by 0 bases, with 6 bases of the junction left unmatched. CDR3 sequence (DNA): TGTGCCAGCAGCTTAGGGCGCTCTAGCGGCTCCTACAATGAGCAGTTCTTC. Translation gives CASSLGRSSGSYNEQFF. Complete variable domain (other parts from reference TRBV7-6 and TRBJ2-1): GAGVSQSPRYKVTKRGQDVALRCDPISGHVSLYWYRQALGQGPEFLTYFNYEAQQDKSGLPNDRFSAERPEGSISTLTIQRTEQRDSAMYRCASSLGRSSGSYNEQFFGPGTRLTVL.